This T cell receptor (beta chain) was identified during a study of blood T cell repertoires in COVID-19 (dated by TCRdb to the early 2020s). Regarding the study in general: The collaborator samples originated in the United States, Italy and Spain and spanned the acute and convalescent phases of COVID-19. The prospective study material was composed of cDNA or gDNA derived from T cells, B-cell-depleted T cells, or PBMCs. Where available, HLA class I and class II types were taken from metadata supplied by the sample provider and were not determined by assay-based typing. Sample metadata almost always included a de-identified subject ID, COVID-19 status, age in years and sex. The repertoires were released in a freely available public database intended as a resource for research on the immune response to SARS-CoV-2. Samples came from the ongoing ImmuneRACE study (first 160 participants) plus 1,254 subjects from 6 global collaborators. The dataset comprised deeply sampled blood TCRbeta repertoires from subjects exposed to, actively infected with, or recovered from COVID-19.

General findings and caveats noted by the study authors: How much clinical and demographic metadata was included differed by source and by participant, and the metadata was provided uncurated.

One collaborating source in Seattle enrolled patients while the patients were actively infected and followed the patients over time throughout the course of disease. Whole blood was collected in K2EDTA tubes by collaborating institutions according to the institutions' own protocols. For TCRbeta analysis, collaborator samples were shipped as frozen whole blood, as isolated PBMCs, or as DNA extracted from either sample type. In regard to this clone: This clone's antigen is unknown. No much larger clone exists at a distance of one base, and base qualities are not known.

TCRbeta CDR3 regions were amplified from genomic DNA by means of the immunoSEQ Assay, a bias-controlled multiplex PCR. In the source study's methods: Within the assay, amplification of reference gene primers was used to estimate how many nucleated cells each sample contained. To quantify the absolute abundance of each unique TCRbeta CDR3 rearrangement, sequence reads were collapsed and filtered. Productive Simpson clonality was computed per sample as the square root of Simpson's diversity index over productive rearrangements. TCRdb carries this immuneACCESS record with in-frame sequences only. Its versions omit some clonotypes, under half of them owing to an unresolved V gene in the studies checked, with the rest unexplained. The V and J calls and clone size were taken over from that table, and D and trimming were inferred from the DNA. This sample gives roughly 150,000 clones in total; approximately 91% of them show up just once. The ten top clones hold about 5.3% of the sample.

Deletion took 5 bases off V and 3 bases off J, with a span of 11 bases between the germline ends. Per the germline V gene (reference sequence), WNHNN is the CDR1 and SYGVQD is the CDR2. Including cysteine and phenylalanine, the CDR3 has 13 amino acids. The only DNA kept is the CDR3, 39 bases in frame from the first base. The V gene is TRBV10-1 and the J gene is TRBJ2-7; the D gene is perhaps TRBD2, from 5 matching bases. Sequencing used peripheral blood. The source is a man between 18 and 29 years old with COVID-19, enrolled during active disease. The DNA sequence reads TGCGCCAGCAGTCCCGGGATTAACTACGAGCAGTACTTC. It is translated as CASSPGINYEQYF.